Each of the 15 T cell receptor beta chains below was sequenced from the same sample in a study of naive and memory T cell subsets. Both TRBC1 and TRBC2 were covered by a beta constant-region primer of two equimolar oligonucleotides. Nested alpha and beta constant-region primers with the SP2 primer drove four PCR rounds on ligated cDNA. In TCRdb, the UMI-ligation and nested PCR reads were re-called with MiXCR into one record per CDR3 protein. The table has 80,000 to 95,000 distinct CDR3 sequences, approximately 9.2% seen once. Specimen: naive CD8+ T cells from blood. Receptor source: a human donor in good health.

The chain is built from TRBV7-9 and TRBJ2-3, with unresolved D. This CDR3 comprises 15 residues. Trimming removed 5 bases at V and 0 bases at J, with 12 bases between. CDR1 and CDR2 from the germline V gene are SEHNR and FQNEAQ (reference sequence). CDR3 protein: CASSPLAVSTDTQYF. The CDR3 DNA is TGTGCCAGCAGCCCACTGGCAGTTAGCACAGATACGCAGTATTTT.

The chain has TRBV27 and TRBJ2-2; D could derive from TRBD1 or TRBD2 (5 bases each). The ends were cut back, 4 bases at V and 4 bases at J, with 13 bases in the middle. The CDR3 runs 15 residues. In germline, CDR1 is MNHEY, CDR2 SMNVEV (reference sequence). Here the CDR3 DNA reads TGTGCCAGCAGTTCGGGACCCCCGGGCACCGGGGAGCTGTTTTTT. Translation: CASSSGPPGTGELFF.

At least ten counts were recorded for this clonotype. This chain uses TRBV30 with TRBJ1-1, with unresolved D. V was clipped by 2 bases and J by 1 base, with 14 bases between them. The CDR3 extends over 15 amino acids. Germline values: CDR1 GTSNPN, CDR2 SVGIG (reference sequence). The CDR3, as DNA: TGTGCCTGGAGTCCCCTCGGAGGATCGAACACTGAAGCTTTCTTT. It codes for CAWSPLGGSNTEAFF.

V is TRBV12-3 or TRBV12-4 and J is TRBJ2-1, with a tentative D call TRBD2 (5 bases). This CDR3 is 14 amino acids long. Trimming took 4 bases from V and 8 from J, leaving 15 bases between them. The CDR3 region is CASSWITSGDEQFF. The CDR3 DNA sequence: TGTGCCAGCAGTTGGATCACTAGTGGGGATGAGCAGTTCTTC.

The rearrangement joins TRBV29-1 to TRBJ2-2; a possible D gene is TRBD2 (6 bases). Germline CDR1 and CDR2: SQVTM and ANQGSEA. V lost 5 bases to trimming and J lost 2 bases, with 12 bases between them. The CDR3 length is 14 residues. CDR3 nucleotides: TGCAGCGTTTTCGGGACTTCCAACACCGGGGAGCTGTTTTTT. Translation gives CSVFGTSNTGELFF.

In this sample, this clonotype turned up many times. The gene calls are TRBV4-1 and TRBJ1-1; D not certain. The ends were cut back, 5 bases at V and 1 base at J, with 5 bases in the middle. The CDR3 has 12 amino acids. The germline CDR1 and CDR2 sequences are MGHRA and YSYEKL. CDR3 DNA: TGCGCCAGCAGCTCGCCGAACACTGAAGCTTTCTTT. This codes for CASSSPNTEAFF.

This clonotype occurred a few times. The gene calls are TRBV7-9 and TRBJ2-3; D perhaps matches TRBD2 (5 bases). CDR1 and CDR2 from the germline V gene are SEHNR and FQNEAQ (reference sequence). The CDR3 length is 15 residues. Between the trimmed V and J ends, which lost 5 bases and 2 bases, there was a span of 14 bases. The CDR3 nucleotides are TGTGCCAGCAGCCCAGTAGCGAGACCCACAGATACGCAGTATTTT. Protein sequence: CASSPVARPTDTQYF.

This clonotype has more than one count but fewer than ten. V gene TRBV29-1 combines with J gene TRBJ1-2; TRBD1 agrees at 7 bases. The V and J ends lost 2 bases and 3 bases, in that order; junction bases with no gene match: 3. The CDR3 spans 13 residues. CDR1 SQVTM and CDR2 ANQGSEA come from the germline V gene. DNA for the CDR3: TGCAGCGTTGAACGGACAGGCTACTATGGCTACACCTTC. It codes for CSVERTGYYGYTF.

This sequence joins TRBV7-2 and TRBJ1-5; D unclear. CDR3 length: 17 residues. V was cut by 1 base and J by 2 bases, with 15 bases left in between. The germline gives CDR1 SGHTA, CDR2 FQGNSA. CDR3 region: CASSLGVSAEGNQPQHF. In DNA, the CDR3 is TGTGCCAGCAGCTTAGGGGTCAGCGCCGAGGGCAATCAGCCCCAGCATTTT.

This clonotype appeared a few times. This CDR3 reads CASSLGGLGGYTF. CDR3 coding DNA: TGTGCCAGCAGTTTGGGGGGGCTAGGTGGCTACACCTTC. V gene TRBV27 combines with J gene TRBJ1-2, with D perhaps TRBD1 (6 bases). Trimming pared 3 bases from V and 7 bases from J, leaving 12 bases between. The CDR3 totals 13 residues. CDR1 is MNHEY, CDR2 SMNVEV, per germline (reference sequence).

V gene TRBV6-2 or TRBV6-3 combines with J gene TRBJ2-7; 7 positions agree with TRBD2. Germline assignment: CDR1 MNHEY and CDR2 SVGEGT. This CDR3 is 12 amino acids long. With 7 bases clipped from V and 4 bases from J, the junction kept 4 bases outside the gene matches. The CDR3 loop reads CASKTGGYEQYF. For the CDR3, the DNA is TGTGCCAGCAAAACGGGAGGTTACGAGCAGTACTTC.

This clonotype came up a few times. The J gene is TRBJ1-5, the V gene TRBV10-1; 9 bases line up with TRBD1. The V gene's germline CDR1 is WNHNN and CDR2 SYGVQD (reference sequence). The V segment lost 7 bases and the J segment 2 bases; nucleotides outside the gene matches: 12. This CDR3 is 17 amino acids long. CDR3 amino acids: CASTQGRDRVGNQPQHF. The CDR3 DNA is TGCGCCAGCACCCAAGGCCGGGACAGGGTCGGCAATCAGCCCCAGCATTTT.

This clonotype was recorded at least ten times. The chain uses TRBV4-1 and TRBJ2-2; D unresolved. This CDR3 has 12 amino acids. V was clipped by 1 base and J by 7 bases, with 4 bases between them. Germline CDR1 and CDR2: MGHRA and YSYEKL. CDR3 sequence reads: CASSQGGGELFF. Here the CDR3 DNA reads TGCGCCAGCAGCCAAGGGGGCGGGGAGCTGTTTTTT.

This clonotype was recorded at least ten times. The chain is built from TRBV28 and TRBJ2-2; D is ambiguous. Trimming took off 2 bases at V and 9 bases at J, with 13 bases between the two ends. The CDR3 is 14 residues long. Germline loops: CDR1 MDHEN, CDR2 SYDVKM. CDR3 protein: CASSLETKVRELFF. DNA for the CDR3: TGTGCCAGCAGTTTAGAGACAAAGGTTAGGGAGCTGTTTTTT.

This clonotype was found a few times. The V gene is TRBV28, the J gene TRBJ2-3; D is uncertain. The V gene's germline CDR1 is MDHEN and CDR2 SYDVKM. The CDR3 totals 14 residues. V gave up 10 bases and J gave up 3 bases, with 17 bases separating them. In nucleotides, the CDR3 is TGTGCCACACTTCCCGGACCTTTGACAGATACGCAGTATTTT. As protein: CATLPGPLTDTQYF.